Following are 29 T cell receptor beta chains from one sample sequenced in a study of beta chain features in type 1 diabetes. Study-wide points: All four CD4+ subsets of Type 1 diabetes patients contained TCRB CDR3s that were moderately but significantly shorter.

No antigen has been assigned to these receptors. Expressed TCRB transcripts got sequenced, as all isolated RNA was reverse transcribed. Using immunoSEQ multiplex PCR, the repertoire was profiled, and TCRdb retains in-frame clones only, with some absent. The sample has 500,000 to 850,000 clones, over 13% seen once. The sample consisted of naive CD4+ T cells from blood. These TCRs come from a man aged 18 to 35 with type 1 diabetes.

The table lists this clone with a few counts. This chain joins TRBV4-2 and TRBJ2-1, with D uncertain. Germline V gives CDR1 LGHNA, CDR2 YNFKEQ. Trimming cost V 0 bases and J 8 bases, with 17 bases left between them. The CDR3 runs 16 residues. This CDR3 reads CASSQDISLAYYEQFF. The CDR3, as DNA: TGTGCCAGCAGCCAAGACATTAGCTTAGCTTATTATGAGCAGTTCTTC.

This clone has just a few counts. The gene calls are TRBV6-1 and TRBJ2-4, with a tentative D call TRBD1 (6 bases). CDR3 length equals 15 residues. Germline V CDR1 and CDR2: MNHNS, SASEGT. Deletions cut 6 bases from V and 0 bases from J, with 12 bases between. CDR3 nucleotide sequence: TGTGCCAGCAGGGGGACACTTTTAGCCAAAAACATTCAGTACTTC. Amino acid sequence: CASRGTLLAKNIQYF.

This clone was seen a handful of times. V usage is TRBV28 and J usage is TRBJ1-1, with D perhaps TRBD1 (5 bases). The CDR3 has 16 residues. V lost 3 bases to trimming and J lost 3 bases, with 17 bases between them. The germline V gene has CDR1 MDHEN and CDR2 SYDVKM. CDR3 sequence reads: CASSFPLRGSDTEAFF. CDR3 DNA sequence: TGTGCCAGCAGTTTCCCTTTACGGGGGTCGGACACTGAAGCTTTCTTT.

This chain links TRBV6-5 with TRBJ1-1; no definite D call. Germline assignment: CDR1 MNHEY and CDR2 SVGAGI. The V and J ends lost 5 bases and 3 bases respectively, with 13 bases between them. The CDR3 is made up of 14 amino acids. The CDR3 reads CASSPARGYTEAFF. The CDR3 DNA reads TGTGCCAGCAGTCCCGCGAGAGGTTACACTGAAGCTTTCTTT.

This clone was counted once. This sequence joins TRBV9 and TRBJ2-1; 10 nucleotides align to TRBD2. The CDR3 has 15 amino acids. The V and J ends lost 0 bases and 7 bases, in that order; junction bases with no gene match: 4. The germline V gene encodes CDR1 SGDLS and CDR2 YYNGEE. This chain's CDR3 is CASSVVVTSGNEQFF. The CDR3, as DNA: TGTGCCAGCAGCGTAGTGGTGACTAGCGGGAATGAGCAGTTCTTC.

The chain employs TRBV25-1 and TRBJ1-5, with TRBD1 matching 8 bases. CDR1 and CDR2 (germline): MGHDK, SYGVNS. V lost 3 bases and J lost 2; bases outside the gene matches: 3. The CDR3 runs to 15 residues. CDR3 sequence: CASSEDREGNQPQHF. As DNA, the CDR3 is TGTGCCAGCAGTGAGGACAGGGAGGGCAATCAGCCCCAGCATTTT.

This clone showed up just a few times. The chain recombines TRBV28 with TRBJ2-7; TRBD2 aligns across 10 bases. In germline, CDR1 is MDHEN, CDR2 SYDVKM. The CDR3 covers 14 residues. The trim removed 6 bases at V and 5 bases at J, leaving 7 bases unmatched. The CDR3 loop is CASRSGTSDNEQYF. Written as DNA, the CDR3 is TGTGCCAGCAGATCCGGGACTAGCGACAACGAGCAGTACTTC.

The genes are TRBV11-2 and TRBJ2-1, with unresolved D. Germline loops: CDR1 SGHAT, CDR2 FQNNGV. The CDR3 is 14 amino acids. Trimming left V 5 bases short and J 12 bases short, with 20 bases between. The CDR3 here is CASSPTRRPGGQFF. CDR3 bases: TGTGCCAGCAGCCCGACGCGTCGACCGGGTGGGCAGTTCTTC.

J is TRBJ2-7 and V is TRBV27; 9 bases fit TRBD1. This CDR3 has 16 amino acids. Unmatched junction bases numbered 14, after V lost 6 bases and J lost 5 bases. CDR1 MNHEY and CDR2 SMNVEV come from the germline V gene (reference sequence). As DNA, the CDR3 is TGTGCCAGCAGCTCTCCTTCACGGGACAGGGAACACGAGCAGTACTTC. As protein: CASSSPSRDREHEQYF.

This clone has more than one count but fewer than ten. The chain links TRBV20-1 to TRBJ1-2; D is ambiguous. The V and J ends lost 4 bases and 4 bases respectively, with 7 bases between them. The V gene's germline CDR1 is DFQATT and CDR2 SNEGSKA (reference sequence). This CDR3 has 11 residues. CDR3 in amino acids: CSATGSYGYTF. CDR3 in DNA: TGCAGTGCTACCGGGAGCTATGGCTACACCTTC.

This clone was seen only a few times. The V call is TRBV28, the J call TRBJ1-1, with TRBD1 identical over 9 bases. The CDR3 extends over 15 amino acids. Germline lookup yields CDR1 MDHEN and CDR2 SYDVKM. Unmatched junction bases numbered 6, after V lost 6 bases and J lost 1 base. CDR3 sequence (DNA): TGTGCCAGCAGATCGACGGGACAGGGGAACACTGAAGCTTTCTTT. Encoded protein: CASRSTGQGNTEAFF.

This chain connects TRBV9 to TRBJ2-7; D gene unclear. Trimming pared 0 bases from V and 5 bases from J, leaving 21 bases between. Germline assignment: CDR1 SGDLS and CDR2 YYNGEE. This CDR3 has 17 amino acids. The CDR3 loop reads CASSVGSRQARFDEQYF. In DNA, the CDR3 is TGTGCCAGCAGCGTAGGCTCCCGGCAGGCCCGCTTTGACGAGCAGTACTTC.

This clone was seen only a few times. The J gene is TRBJ1-1, the V gene TRBV7-2; 7 bases fit TRBD1. Germline V gene sequence: CDR1 SGHTA, CDR2 FQGNSA. The V segment lost 2 bases and the J segment 1 base; nucleotides outside the gene matches: 4. The CDR3 extends over 15 amino acids. As DNA, the CDR3 is TGTGCCAGCAGCTTAACAAGGACAGGGAACACTGAAGCTTTCTTT. It translates to CASSLTRTGNTEAFF.

The V call is TRBV28, the J call TRBJ1-1; D is ambiguous. The CDR3 has 13 amino acids. Trimming took off 6 bases at V and 0 bases at J, with 8 bases between the two ends. Looked up from germline, CDR1 is MDHEN and CDR2 is SYDVKM. The CDR3 reads CASRPWLNTEAFF. CDR3 coding DNA: TGTGCCAGCAGACCGTGGTTGAACACTGAAGCTTTCTTT.

This clone has more than one count but fewer than ten. J is TRBJ2-3 and V is TRBV9; maybe TRBD2 (6 bases). The V gene lost 4 bases and the J gene lost 0 bases, with 12 bases spanning the gap. CDR1 and CDR2 from the germline V gene are SGDLS and YYNGEE. This CDR3 has 15 amino acids. The CDR3 DNA is TGTGCCAGCAGCTCGTGGGGGACTAGCACAGATACGCAGTATTTT. Translation gives CASSSWGTSTDTQYF.

The table lists this clone with a few counts. V usage is TRBV25-1 and J usage is TRBJ2-3; D is perhaps TRBD2 (6 bases). Per the germline V gene, CDR1 is MGHDK and CDR2 is SYGVNS. Trimming pared 1 base from V and 0 bases from J, leaving 14 bases between. The CDR3 extends over 17 amino acids. The CDR3 nucleotides read TGTGCCAGCAGTGAATTGGGCCGGGGGATTAGCACAGATACGCAGTATTTT. It yields the protein CASSELGRGISTDTQYF.

This clone was observed a few times. The V gene is TRBV18, the J gene TRBJ2-2; D not resolved. Germline-derived CDR1 and CDR2 are KGHSH and LQKENI. The CDR3 covers 13 residues. Deletions cut 3 bases from V and 3 bases from J, with 5 bases between. CDR3 region: CASSPMDTGELFF. CDR3 in DNA: TGTGCCAGCTCACCTATGGACACCGGGGAGCTGTTTTTT. Together with reference TRBV18 and TRBJ2-2, the CDR3 gives the full variable domain: NAGVMQNPRHLVRRRGQEARLRCSPMKGHSHVYWYRQLPEEGLKFMVYLQKENIIDESGMPKERFSAEFPKEGPSILRIQQVVRGDSAAYFCASSPMDTGELFFGEGSRLTVL.

The chain links TRBV7-2 to TRBJ2-3, with 8 bases lining up with TRBD1. The CDR3 covers 15 residues. Germline V CDR1 and CDR2: SGHTA, FQGNSA. The ends lost 5 bases at V and 6 bases at J; junction bases unmatched: 10. CDR3 bases: TGTGCCAGCAGCCCAGGGGGACAGGCTACCGATACGCAGTATTTT. This sequence encodes CASSPGGQATDTQYF.

This clone was seen more than once but under ten times. The chain carries TRBV14 and TRBJ2-3; either TRBD1 or TRBD2 may fit D (6 bases each). CDR3 size: 14 residues. V was cut by 4 bases and J by 5 bases, with 13 bases left in between. Germline V gene lookup returns CDR1 SGHDN and CDR2 FVKESK. Written as DNA, the CDR3 is TGTGCCAGCAGCCGGCCGGGGGCCGGAGATACGCAGTATTTT. Amino acid sequence: CASSRPGAGDTQYF.

This clone has only a few counts. The chain uses TRBV25-1 and TRBJ2-1, with D possibly TRBD2 on 5 matching bases. Per the germline V gene, CDR1 is MGHDK and CDR2 is SYGVNS. V lost 2 bases and J 9 bases, leaving 20 bases between the germline ends. This CDR3 comprises 16 residues. The CDR3 DNA reads as TGTGCCAGCAGTGAAATGAGGGTGATTGGTTACGTTGAGCAGTTCTTC. Amino acids: CASSEMRVIGYVEQFF.

V and J are TRBV19 and TRBJ2-5; no reliable D call. Trimming removed 5 bases from V and 0 bases from J, with 7 bases in between. Looked up from germline, CDR1 is LNHDA and CDR2 is SQIVND (reference sequence). The CDR3 is made up of 13 amino acids. The CDR3 DNA is TGTGCCAGTAGTCTCTCGTACCAAGAGACCCAGTACTTC. Protein: CASSLSYQETQYF.

This clone was seen only a few times. V usage is TRBV4-3 and J usage is TRBJ2-7; D unresolved. CDR3 size: 15 residues. The V and J ends lost 0 bases and 3 bases respectively, with 12 bases between them. Germline values: CDR1 LGHNA, CDR2 YSLEER. In DNA form, the CDR3 reads TGCGCCAGCAGCCAAGATCGGCAGGTGTTCTACGAGCAGTACTTC. Amino acids: CASSQDRQVFYEQYF.

The rearrangement uses TRBV5-1 and TRBJ2-3; a possible D gene is TRBD2 (6 bases). The CDR3 is 15 residues long. V lost 7 bases and J 0 bases, leaving 15 bases between the germline ends. CDR1 is SGHRS and CDR2 is YFSETQ in the germline V gene. CDR3: CASGLAGTSTDTQYF. DNA for the CDR3: TGCGCCAGCGGTCTAGCTGGGACTAGCACAGATACGCAGTATTTT.

This clone came up once. The V and J genes are TRBV30 and TRBJ2-7; D may be TRBD1 (5 bases). V lost 2 bases and J 4 bases, leaving 18 bases between the germline ends. CDR3 size: 15 residues. Germline V gives CDR1 GTSNPN, CDR2 SVGIG (reference sequence). The CDR3 reads CAWSKVAGFRYEQYF. The DNA for the CDR3 is TGTGCCTGGAGTAAGGTGGCAGGGTTTAGGTACGAGCAGTACTTC.

This rearrangement joins TRBV28 to TRBJ1-1; unclear D gene. Trimming cost V 3 bases and J 4 bases, with 12 bases left between them. The V gene's germline CDR1 is MDHEN and CDR2 SYDVKM. CDR3 length equals 14 residues. CDR3 sequence reads: CASSLGLPSTEAFF. The DNA for the CDR3 is TGTGCCAGCAGTTTGGGCCTGCCGAGCACTGAAGCTTTCTTT.

The chain employs TRBV7-9 and TRBJ2-5, with 8 bases lining up with TRBD2. V was clipped by 3 bases and J by 0 bases; unmatched bases: 3. The CDR3 consists of 15 residues. CDR1 and CDR2 from the germline V gene are SEHNR and FQNEAQ (reference sequence). The CDR3, as DNA: TGTGCCAGCAGCTTGCAGCGGGGGAACCAAGAGACCCAGTACTTC. It yields the protein CASSLQRGNQETQYF. Full variable domain (remainder filled in from reference TRBV7-9 and TRBJ2-5): DTGVSQNPRHKITKRGQNVTFRCDPISEHNRLYWYRQTLGQGPEFLTYFQNEAQLEKSRLLSDRFSAERPKGSFSTLEIQRTEQGDSAMYLCASSLQRGNQETQYFGPGTRLLVL.

This clone has a handful of counts. Distinct nucleotide sequences in the sample also encode this CDR3. DNA for the CDR3: TGTGCCAGCAGCCAGAACCCAGGCGGTCAAGAGACCCAGTACTTC. It encodes CASSQNPGGQETQYF. The V call is TRBV4-2, the J call TRBJ2-5; no reliable D call. CDR1 LGHNA and CDR2 YNFKEQ come from the germline V gene. CDR3 size: 15 residues. V lost 3 bases and J lost 2, with 13 bases in between.

This clone occurred a few times. The chain carries TRBV4-3 and TRBJ2-3, with D possibly being TRBD2 (6 bases). V was pared by 0 bases and J by 6 bases, with 22 bases between. This CDR3 is 18 amino acids long. The germline CDR1 and CDR2 sequences are LGHNA and YSLEER. In nucleotides, the CDR3 is TGCGCCAGCAGCCAAGATCTGGCGGGGACTCTCGGTACGGATACGCAGTATTTT. It is translated as CASSQDLAGTLGTDTQYF.

This chain connects TRBV15 to TRBJ2-1, with 9 bases that match TRBD2. V shed 1 base, J shed 4 bases, and the junction held 5 bases outside the gene matches. The CDR3 consists of 16 residues. In germline, CDR1 is LNHNV, CDR2 YYDKDF (reference sequence). The CDR3 nucleotides read TGTGCCACCAGCAGAGGGGCGGGAGGGGTATACAATGAGCAGTTCTTC. Its translation: CATSRGAGGVYNEQFF. The whole variable domain, remainder taken from reference TRBV15 and TRBJ2-1, is DAMVIQNPRYQVTQFGKPVTLSCSQTLNHNVMYWYQQKSSQAPKLLFHYYDKDFNNEADTPDNFQSRRPNTSFCFLDIRSPGLGDTAMYLCATSRGAGGVYNEQFFGPGTRLTVL.